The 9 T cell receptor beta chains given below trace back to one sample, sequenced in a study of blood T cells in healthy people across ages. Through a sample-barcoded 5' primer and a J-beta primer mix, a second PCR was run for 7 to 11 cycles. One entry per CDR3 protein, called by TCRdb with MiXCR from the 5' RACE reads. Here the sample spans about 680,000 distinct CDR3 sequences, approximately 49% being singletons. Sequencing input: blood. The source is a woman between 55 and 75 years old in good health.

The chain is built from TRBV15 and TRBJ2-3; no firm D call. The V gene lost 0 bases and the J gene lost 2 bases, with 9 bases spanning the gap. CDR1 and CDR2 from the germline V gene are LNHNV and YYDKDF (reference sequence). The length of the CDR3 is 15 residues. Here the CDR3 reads CATSRDKGYTDTQYF. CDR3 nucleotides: TGTGCCACCAGCAGAGATAAAGGGTACACAGATACGCAGTATTTT.

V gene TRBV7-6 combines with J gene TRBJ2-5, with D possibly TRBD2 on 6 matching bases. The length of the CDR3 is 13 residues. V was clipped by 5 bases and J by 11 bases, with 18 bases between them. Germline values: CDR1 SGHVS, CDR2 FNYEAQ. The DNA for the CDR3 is TGTGCCAGCAGCGTAGGGAAGTCGGGGGAGCAGTACTTC. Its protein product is CASSVGKSGEQYF.

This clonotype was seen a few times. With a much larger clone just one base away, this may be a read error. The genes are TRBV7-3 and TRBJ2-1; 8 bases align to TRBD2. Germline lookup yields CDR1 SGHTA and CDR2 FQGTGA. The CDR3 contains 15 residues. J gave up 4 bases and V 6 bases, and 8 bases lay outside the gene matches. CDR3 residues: CASSPPAGAYNEQFF. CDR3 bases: TGTGCCAGCAGTCCCCCAGCGGGAGCTTACAATGAGCAGTTCTTC. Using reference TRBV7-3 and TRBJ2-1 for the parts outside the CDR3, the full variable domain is GAGVSQTPSNKVTEKGKYVELRCDPISGHTALYWYRQSLGQGPEFLIYFQGTGAADDSGLPNDRFFAVRPEGSVSTLKIQRTERGDSAVYLCASSPPAGAYNEQFFGPGTRLTVL.

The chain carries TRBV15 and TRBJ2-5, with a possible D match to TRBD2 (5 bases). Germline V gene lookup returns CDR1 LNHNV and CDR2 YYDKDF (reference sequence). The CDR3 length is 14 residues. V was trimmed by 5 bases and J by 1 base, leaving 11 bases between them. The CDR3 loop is CATSGPTTQETQYF. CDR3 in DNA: TGTGCCACCAGCGGACCGACTACCCAAGAGACCCAGTACTTC. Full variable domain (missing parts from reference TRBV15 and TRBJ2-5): DAMVIQNPRYQVTQFGKPVTLSCSQTLNHNVMYWYQQKSSQAPKLLFHYYDKDFNNEADTPDNFQSRRPNTSFCFLDIRSPGLGDTAMYLCATSGPTTQETQYFGPGTRLLVL.

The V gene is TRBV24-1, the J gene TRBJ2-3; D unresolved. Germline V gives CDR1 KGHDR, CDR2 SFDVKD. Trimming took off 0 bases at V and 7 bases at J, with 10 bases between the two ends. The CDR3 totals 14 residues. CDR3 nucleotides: TGTGCCACCAGTGATTTGGGAGTGAAGAATACGCAGTATTTT. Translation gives CATSDLGVKNTQYF.

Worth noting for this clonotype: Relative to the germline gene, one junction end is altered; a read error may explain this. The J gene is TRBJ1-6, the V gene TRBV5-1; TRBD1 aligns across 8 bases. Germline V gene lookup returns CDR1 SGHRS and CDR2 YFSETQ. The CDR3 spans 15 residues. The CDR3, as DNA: TGCGCCAGCAGCTTAGAGGGACAGGATAATTCACCCCCCCACTTT. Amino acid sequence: CASSLEGQDNSPPHF.

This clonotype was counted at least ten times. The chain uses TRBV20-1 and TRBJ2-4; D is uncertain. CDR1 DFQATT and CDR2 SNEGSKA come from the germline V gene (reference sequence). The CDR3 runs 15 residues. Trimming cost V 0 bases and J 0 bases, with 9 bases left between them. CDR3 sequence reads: CSARDDFLAKNIQYF. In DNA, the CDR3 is TGCAGTGCTAGAGATGACTTCTTAGCCAAAAACATTCAGTACTTC.

The CDR3 protein is CASSPFHGELFF. In DNA form, the CDR3 reads TGTGCCAGCAGCCCCTTCCACGGGGAGCTGTTTTTT. The chain carries TRBV9 and TRBJ2-2; D is undetermined. In germline, CDR1 is SGDLS, CDR2 YYNGEE. This CDR3 has 12 amino acids. V dropped 4 bases and J dropped 7 bases, with 8 bases sitting between them. Complete variable domain (other parts from reference TRBV9 and TRBJ2-2): DSGVTQTPKHLITATGQRVTLRCSPRSGDLSVYWYQQSLDQGLQFLIQYYNGEERAKGNILERFSAQQFPDLHSELNLSSLELGDSALYFCASSPFHGELFFGEGSRLTVL.

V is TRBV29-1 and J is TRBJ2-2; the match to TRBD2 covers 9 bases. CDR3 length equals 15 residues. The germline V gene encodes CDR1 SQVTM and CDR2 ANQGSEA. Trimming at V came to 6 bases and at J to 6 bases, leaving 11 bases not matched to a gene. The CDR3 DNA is TGCAGCGTCTCCCCCCGGCTAGCGGGATCCGGGGAGCTGTTTTTT. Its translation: CSVSPRLAGSGELFF.